A selection of T cell receptor beta chains follows, all from one sample in a study of human T cells and chemical hapten exposure. One entry per CDR3 protein results from TCRdb running MiXCR on the RACE reads. There are over 65,000 distinct CDR3 sequences in the sample; approximately 10% occur only once, and 1.4% lies in the top ten. Material: whole blood, obtained in connection with sensitization to the hapten diphenylcyclopropenone (DPC). The receptor source for this set is a woman between 45 and 60 years old with alopecia areata. Some clones in this sample may be carry-over from other donors' samples. Each CDR3 is given with its conserved first and last residue. D genes are given only for firm matches. Clone size is given for some rows only: seen once, a few or many times, or a class if the clone is expanded.

j_call clone_size d_call v_call cdr3_nt cdr3_aa
TRBJ1-1 many TRBD1 TRBV10-3 TGTGCCATCAGAGCCGGGACAGGGGGATTCACTGAAGCTTTCTTT CAIRAGTGGFTEAFF
TRBJ1-1 few TRBD1 TRBV7-6 TGTGCCAGCCACAGAACAATCGTCCCACAGGGGGCGGGCGCTGAAGCTTTCTTT CASHRTIVPQGAGAEAFF
TRBJ1-1 NA NA TRBV3-1 TGTGCCAGCAGCCAAGATTGGGCAGGGAGGACTGAAGCTTTCTTT CASSQDWAGRTEAFF
TRBJ1-5 NA NA TRBV19 TGTGCCAGTATTATAGGATATCAACGGCAGCCCCAGCATTTT CASIIGYQRQPQHF
TRBJ1-5 NA NA TRBV20-1 TGCAGTGCGGGAGGGGCCGGAAAGGCTCAGCCCCAGCATTTT CSAGGAGKAQPQHF
TRBJ2-7 few NA TRBV11-3 TGTGCCAGCAGCTTAAACTTCGGGACGGCCTACGAGCAGTACTTC CASSLNFGTAYEQYF
TRBJ2-4 many NA TRBV3-1 TGTGCCAGCAGCCAAGATGGGCCCCAAAACATTCAGTACTTC CASSQDGPQNIQYF
TRBJ1-2 few NA TRBV28 TGTGCCAGCAGTTTGATCCTCCCTCTGACTGGGGGCTACACCTTC CASSLILPLTGGYTF
TRBJ1-4 few NA TRBV11-2 TGTGCCAGCAGCATCAAGGGGGGTAAACTGTTTTTT CASSIKGGKLFF
TRBJ2-3 many NA TRBV4-1 TGCGCCAGCAGCAGCGGGACAGGAGCACATACGCAGTATTTT CASSSGTGAHTQYF
TRBJ2-1 few NA TRBV4-3 TGCGCCAGCAGCCAAGATCTTGGCGCCAGCTCCTACAATGAGCAGTTCTTC CASSQDLGASSYNEQFF
TRBJ1-1 many NA TRBV5-4 TGTGCCAGCAGCTTGGGGGGGAGACAGATTGAAGCTTTCTTT CASSLGGRQIEAFF
TRBJ2-2 many NA TRBV6-5 TGTGCCAGCAGTTACACAGGACCCGGGGAGCTGTTTTTT CASSYTGPGELFF
TRBJ1-4 few TRBD1 TRBV27 TGTGCCAGCGGACTAGAAACAGGGGGCGATAATGAAAAACTGTTTTTT CASGLETGGDNEKLFF
TRBJ1-4 many TRBD1 TRBV4-1 TGCGCCAGCAGCCAGGGTCCCGGGACAGGGGGCGCCTATAATGAAAAACTGTTTTTT CASSQGPGTGGAYNEKLFF
TRBJ2-7 many NA TRBV27 TGTGCCAGCGGGAATTACGAGCAGTACTTC CASGNYEQYF
TRBJ1-3 few TRBD1 TRBV2 TGTGCCAGCAGACGACAGGGGGCTGGGGACACCATATATTTT CASRRQGAGDTIYF
TRBJ2-5 many NA TRBV27 TGTGCCAGCAGTTTAATTCCCCTCGGGCAAGAGACCCAGTACTTC CASSLIPLGQETQYF
TRBJ1-1 many NA TRBV12-3/TRBV12-4 TGTGCCAGCAGTTTAACCCAGAGCACTGAAGCTTTCTTT CASSLTQSTEAFF
TRBJ2-1 NA NA TRBV28 TGTGCCAGCAGTTTTTATGGGGGTAGCTCCTACAATGAGCAGTTCTTC CASSFYGGSSYNEQFF
TRBJ1-5 few NA TRBV18 TGTGCCAGCTCACCCTTTGAGGCGCGGAGCAATCAGCCCCAGCATTTT CASSPFEARSNQPQHF
TRBJ1-5 NA NA TRBV7-2 TGTGCCAGCAGCTTATGGGGGGCAAATCAGCCCCAGCATTTT CASSLWGANQPQHF
TRBJ2-1 many NA TRBV29-1 TGCAGGACAGGATCGGGGGGCGAGCAGTTCTTC CRTGSGGEQFF
TRBJ2-6 NA NA TRBV12-3/TRBV12-4 TGTGCCAACAGTTTACTCGGGGCAGGGGCCAACGTCCTGACTTTC CANSLLGAGANVLTF
TRBJ1-6 NA TRBD1 TRBV20-1 TGCAGTGCTGAGGACAGGGGGACCGATAATTCACCCCTCCACTTT CSAEDRGTDNSPLHF
TRBJ1-5 NA NA TRBV7-2 TGTGCCAGCCACAGAGAACCAAATCAGCCCCAGCATTTT CASHREPNQPQHF
TRBJ1-2 few TRBD1 TRBV20-1 TGCAGTGCTAGCCAAGCCGGGACAGGGGGTTATGGCTACACCTTC CSASQAGTGGYGYTF
TRBJ2-3 NA NA TRBV6-2/TRBV6-3 TGTGCCAGCAGTTCCCCCGAAGGGGCTTACACAGATACGCAGTATTTT CASSSPEGAYTDTQYF
TRBJ2-3 NA NA TRBV6-2/TRBV6-3 TGTGCCAGCAGACCGGGAACCACAGATACGCAGTATTTT CASRPGTTDTQYF
TRBJ1-5 few NA TRBV6-5 TGTGCCAGCAGTTACGATAGTTACCAGCCCCAGCATTTT CASSYDSYQPQHF
TRBJ1-5 few NA TRBV19 TGTGCCAGTAGTATCACAGCGAATCAGCCCCAGCATTTT CASSITANQPQHF
TRBJ1-2 many NA TRBV11-2 TGTGCCAGCAGCTTAGAACCTCAACCTTCCTATGGCTACACCTTC CASSLEPQPSYGYTF
TRBJ2-3 NA TRBD2 TRBV4-2 TGTGCCAGCAGCCGCGGCGGGACTAGCGGGGGGGCTGGCACAGATACGCAGTATTTT CASSRGGTSGGAGTDTQYF
TRBJ2-1 many TRBD2 TRBV24-1 TGTGCCACCAGTGGGAGTAGGGAGGGAGGCAATGAGCAGTTCTTC CATSGSREGGNEQFF
TRBJ2-3 few TRBD2 TRBV2 TGTGCCAGCAGTCCTAGCGGGATAAAGCCAGATACGCAGTATTTT CASSPSGIKPDTQYF
TRBJ1-5 NA NA TRBV6-1 TGTGCCAGCAGCTGGACAGACCACAATCAGCCCCAGCATTTT CASSWTDHNQPQHF
TRBJ2-7 many NA TRBV6-5 TGTGCCAGCAGTTACTCTTTAGGGCCCTACGAGCAGTACTTC CASSYSLGPYEQYF
TRBJ1-5 NA NA TRBV5-8 TGTGCCAGCAGCTTGGGTTACGGAAACAATCAGCCCCAGCATTTT CASSLGYGNNQPQHF
TRBJ2-2 many TRBD2 TRBV7-9 TGTGCCAGCCCCCGGACTAGCGGGAGGAACACCGGGGAGCTGTTTTTT CASPRTSGRNTGELFF
TRBJ1-6 many TRBD1 TRBV4-2 TGTGCCAGCCGGGACAGGGGGGTTTCACCCCTCCACTTT CASRDRGVSPLHF
TRBJ2-1 NA NA TRBV27 TGTGCCAGCAGTTTTGGGGGCCGTGGGCAGTTCTTC CASSFGGRGQFF
TRBJ2-1 few NA TRBV24-1 TGTGCCACCAGTGACAGAACCTACAATGAGCAGTTCTTC CATSDRTYNEQFF
TRBJ2-1 NA TRBD2 TRBV28 TGTGGCAGCATTTCCCTCGGGGGGTACAATGAGCAGTTCTTC CGSISLGGYNEQFF
TRBJ2-1 many NA TRBV14 TGTGCCAGCAGCCAAGGATTGTCTAGTGAGCAGTTCTTC CASSQGLSSEQFF
TRBJ1-6 many NA TRBV7-9 TGTGCCAGCAGTTTCGGGGTGGATTCACCCCTCCACTTT CASSFGVDSPLHF
TRBJ2-5 few TRBD1 TRBV7-8 TGTGCCAGCAGCTTCGGACCGGGACAGGGGCAAGAGACCCAGTACTTC CASSFGPGQGQETQYF
TRBJ2-4 NA NA TRBV12-3/TRBV12-4 TGTGCCAGCAGTTTGTCGGGGATAGCCAAAAACATTCAGTACTTC CASSLSGIAKNIQYF
TRBJ1-6 NA NA TRBV6-5 TGTGCCAGCCGGAGGACCTATAATTCACCCCTCCACTTT CASRRTYNSPLHF
TRBJ2-3 NA NA TRBV2 TGTGCCAGCAGTGAACGAGATACGCAGTATTTT CASSERDTQYF
TRBJ2-1 NA NA TRBV4-1 TGCGCCAGCAGCCAAGGACTCATAAGCTCCTACAATGAGCAGTTCTTC CASSQGLISSYNEQFF
TRBJ1-1 NA TRBD1 TRBV11-2 TGTGCCAGCAGCCCTCAAGGGACAGACACTGAAGCTTTCTTT CASSPQGTDTEAFF
TRBJ1-1 many NA TRBV11-3 TGTGCCAGCAGCTGGGATTCGGGCACTGAAGCTTTCTTT CASSWDSGTEAFF
TRBJ2-1 few TRBD1 TRBV11-2 TGTGCCAGCAGCTTAAGGGCGTCCGAGACAGGGGGCCATCGGGAGCAGTTCTTC CASSLRASETGGHREQFF
TRBJ2-7 few NA TRBV6-6 TGTGCCAGCAGCCTCTCCGCGGGGCCATCCTACGAGCAGTACTTC CASSLSAGPSYEQYF
TRBJ2-1 many NA TRBV10-2 TGCGCCACCAAAGATATGCCGAATGAGCAGTTCTTC CATKDMPNEQFF
TRBJ2-2 many NA TRBV19 TGTGCCAGTAGTATCGGGTTCACCGGGGAGCTGTTTTTT CASSIGFTGELFF